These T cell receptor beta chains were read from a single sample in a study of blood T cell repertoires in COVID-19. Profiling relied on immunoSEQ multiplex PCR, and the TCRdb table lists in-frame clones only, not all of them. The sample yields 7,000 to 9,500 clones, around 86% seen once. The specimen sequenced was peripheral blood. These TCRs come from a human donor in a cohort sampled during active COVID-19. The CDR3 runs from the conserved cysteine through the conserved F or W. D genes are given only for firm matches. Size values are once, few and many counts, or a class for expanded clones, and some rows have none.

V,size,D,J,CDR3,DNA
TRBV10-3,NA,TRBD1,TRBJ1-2,CAISLGQGAYGYTF,TGTGCCATCAGCCTAGGACAGGGGGCGTACGGCTACACCTTC
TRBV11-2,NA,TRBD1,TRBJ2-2,CASSNWGPGGNTGELFF,TGTGCCAGCAGCAACTGGGGACCAGGGGGTAACACCGGGGAGCTGTTTTTT
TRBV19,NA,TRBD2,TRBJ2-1,CASSIPSSGSVYEQFF,TGTGCCAGTAGTATACCCTCCAGCGGGAGTGTCTATGAGCAGTTCTTC
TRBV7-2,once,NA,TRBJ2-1,CASSYSGLTSYNEQFF,TGTGCCAGCAGCTACAGCGGGCTAACTTCCTACAATGAGCAGTTCTTC
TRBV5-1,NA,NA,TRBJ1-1,CASSSGGQVNTEAFF,TGCGCCAGCAGCTCGGGGGGCCAGGTTAACACTGAAGCTTTCTTT
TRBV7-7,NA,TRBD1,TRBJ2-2,CASSFTGGSNTGELFF,TGTGCTAGCAGCTTTACAGGGGGCTCGAACACCGGGGAGCTGTTTTTT
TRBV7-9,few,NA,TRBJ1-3,CASSQGGNTIYF,TGTGCCAGCTCCCAGGGTGGAAACACCATATATTTT
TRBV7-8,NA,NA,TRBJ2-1,CASSLTRESYNEQFF,TGTGCCAGCAGCTTAACCCGGGAGTCCTACAATGAGCAGTTCTTC
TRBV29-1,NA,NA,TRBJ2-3,CSVVSGVTDTQYF,TGCAGCGTTGTGTCAGGGGTGACAGATACGCAGTATTTT
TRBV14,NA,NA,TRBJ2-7,CASSQGGGGFYEQYF,TGTGCCAGCAGCCAAGGTGGAGGAGGGTTCTACGAGCAGTACTTC
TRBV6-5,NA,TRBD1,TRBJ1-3,CASTRTGGSGNTIYF,TGTGCCAGCACCAGGACAGGGGGCTCTGGAAACACCATATATTTT
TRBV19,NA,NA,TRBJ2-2,CASSIAGPGELFF,TGTGCCAGTAGTATAGCAGGCCCCGGGGAGCTGTTTTTT
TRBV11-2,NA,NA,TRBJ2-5,CASSSAATQETQYF,TGTGCCAGCAGCTCCGCGGCCACCCAAGAGACCCAGTACTTC
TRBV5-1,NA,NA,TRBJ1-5,CASSLDRGQPQHF,TGCGCCAGCAGCCTGGATCGGGGACAGCCCCAGCATTTT
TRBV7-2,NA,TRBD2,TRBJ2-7,CASRSGGTTTAYEQYF,TGTGCCAGCAGATCAGGTGGGACTACCACTGCCTACGAGCAGTACTTC
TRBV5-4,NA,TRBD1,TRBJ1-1,CASSSGQESLAFF,TGTGCCAGCAGCTCGGGACAGGAAAGTTTGGCTTTCTTT
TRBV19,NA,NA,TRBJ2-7,CASSGMEYEQYF,TGTGCCAGTTCGGGGATGGAGTACGAGCAGTACTTC
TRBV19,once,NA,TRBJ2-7,CASSIAGGVPYEQYF,TGTGCCAGTAGTATAGCAGGAGGAGTTCCCTACGAGCAGTACTTC
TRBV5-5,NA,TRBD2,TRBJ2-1,CASSATSGAQGNEQFF,TGTGCCAGCAGTGCTACTAGCGGGGCTCAAGGCAATGAGCAGTTCTTC
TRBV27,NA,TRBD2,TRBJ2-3,CASSLSTSGSAQYF,TGTGCCAGCAGTTTATCAACTAGCGGGAGTGCGCAGTATTTT